A selection of T cell receptor beta chains follows, all from one sample in a study of blood T cell repertoires in COVID-19. The table came from immunoSEQ multiplex PCR; TCRdb's copy has only in-frame clones and leaves some out. Counted here are about 150,000 clones, about 83% occurring once; the ten biggest clones make up under 6%. The sample comprised peripheral blood. The receptors were sampled from a human donor in a cohort sampled during active COVID-19. Both conserved end residues are part of each CDR3. D genes are given only for firm matches.

D gene | V gene | CDR3 protein
- | TRBV29-1 | CSVEGQVNTEAFF
TRBD2 | TRBV28 | CASTLGLAGGNEQFF
TRBD2 | TRBV19 | CASSITLARNNEQFF
- | TRBV28 | CASSFDTGKRPDEKLFF
- | TRBV5-1 | CASSTEGGIYGYTF
- | TRBV2 | CASRPDSNYNSPLHF
- | TRBV19 | CASSFQGNQPQHF
- | TRBV12-3/TRBV12-4 | CASSPTGTYEQYF
TRBD1 | TRBV19 | CASRMTGVKVF
TRBD2 | TRBV7-2 | CASSLQTSGGTYEQYF
- | TRBV7-8 | CASSLVVPTWGEGSYTF
TRBD2 | TRBV28 | CASRRRLAGVDTQYF
- | TRBV3-1/TRBV3-2 | CASSQDAKTGRQFF
- | TRBV2 | CASSEARQVPYEQYF
TRBD1 | TRBV27 | CASSGQEHYGYTF
TRBD2 | TRBV6-2/TRBV6-3 | CASSLIAGPRGEQYF
- | TRBV11-3 | CASSARGEQYF
- | TRBV18 | CASSPSLNSPLHF